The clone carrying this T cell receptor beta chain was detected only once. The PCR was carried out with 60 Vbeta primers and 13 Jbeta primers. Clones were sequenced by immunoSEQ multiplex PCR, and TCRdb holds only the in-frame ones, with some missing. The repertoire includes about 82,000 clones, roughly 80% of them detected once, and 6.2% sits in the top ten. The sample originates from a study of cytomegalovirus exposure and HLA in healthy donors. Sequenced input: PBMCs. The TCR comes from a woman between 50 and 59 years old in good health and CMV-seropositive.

The CDR3 nucleotides are TGCGCCAGCACCGGGACTAGCGGGATAAACACCGGGGAGCTGTTTTTT. Amino acids: CASTGTSGINTGELFF. The genes are TRBV4-1 and TRBJ2-2; 13 bases match TRBD2. The length of the CDR3 is 16 residues. Germline V gene lookup returns CDR1 MGHRA and CDR2 YSYEKL. The V gene end was trimmed by 7 bases and the J gene end by 2 bases; junction bases not matched to a gene: 4.